A single sample gave rise to the 26 T cell receptor beta chains below, sequenced in a study of beta chain features in type 1 diabetes. Study-wide results and limits: Shorter TCRB CDR3s, moderately but significantly so, were found in Type 1 diabetes patients in all four CD4+ subsets.

Expressed TCRB transcripts were sequenced because the isolated RNA had all been reverse transcribed beforehand. Repertoires were generated with immunoSEQ multiplex PCR, while TCRdb's copy carries only in-frame clones and drops some. The sample lists approximately 29,000 clones; almost 65% were seen once. Their antigens are not known. The sample taken for sequencing was Tregs from blood. These receptors came from a woman aged 25 to 45 with type 1 diabetes.

The chain carries TRBV18 and TRBJ2-7; 11 bases agree with TRBD2. The trim removed 5 bases at V and 5 bases at J, leaving 11 bases unmatched. The length of the CDR3 is 16 residues. CDR1 KGHSH and CDR2 LQKENI come from the germline V gene. The CDR3: CASSSSLLAGVDEQYF. The CDR3 coding sequence is TGTGCCAGCTCATCATCTTTACTAGCGGGAGTAGACGAGCAGTACTTC.

The chain joins TRBV6-5 to TRBJ1-2, with 7 bases aligning to TRBD1. V shed 5 bases and J 5 bases; nucleotides not matched to a gene: 8. This CDR3 has 14 amino acids. Germline CDR1 reads MNHEY; CDR2 reads SVGAGI. The CDR3 loop reads CASSPWTGAYGYTF. CDR3 sequence (DNA): TGTGCCAGCAGTCCCTGGACAGGCGCTTATGGCTACACCTTC.

Only a few counts were recorded for this clone. The chain recombines TRBV13 with TRBJ2-1; 9 bases line up with TRBD1. In germline, CDR1 is PRHDT, CDR2 FYEKMQ (reference sequence). Losses at the gene ends were 1 base for V and 5 bases for J; bases not matched to a gene: 12. CDR3 length equals 18 residues. The CDR3 reads CASSLETTGTGRNNEQFF. For the CDR3, the DNA is TGTGCCAGCAGCTTAGAGACGACCGGGACAGGGAGAAACAATGAGCAGTTCTTC.

The chain employs TRBV7-3 and TRBJ1-2; TRBD1 agrees at 8 bases. The germline CDR1 and CDR2 sequences are SGHTA and FQGTGA. The V gene end was trimmed by 0 bases and the J gene end by 4 bases; junction bases not matched to a gene: 7. CDR3 length: 16 amino acids. CDR3 coding DNA: TGTGCCAGCAGCTTAACCGCCGGACAGGGAGGCTATGGCTACACCTTC. Translation: CASSLTAGQGGYGYTF.

The chain has TRBV5-1 and TRBJ1-1, with 7 bases fitting TRBD1. Germline V lookup: CDR1 SGHRS, CDR2 YFSETQ. V gave up 4 bases and J gave up 5 bases; unmatched junction bases: 8. This CDR3 contains 14 residues. The CDR3 DNA reads as TGCGCCAGCAGCACCCAGACAGGGCGAACTGAAGCTTTCTTT. Translating gives CASSTQTGRTEAFF.

The genes are TRBV19 and TRBJ2-7; perhaps TRBD1 as D (6 bases). Germline CDR1 LNHDA, CDR2 SQIVND (reference sequence). This CDR3 comprises 14 residues. V dropped 3 bases and J dropped 6 bases, with 15 bases sitting between them. CDR3 sequence (DNA): TGTGCCAGTAGTATCCAGGGCCAGACAGGCGAGCAGTACTTC. This sequence encodes CASSIQGQTGEQYF.

This clone turned up a few times. J is TRBJ2-2 and V is TRBV28, with D perhaps matching TRBD1 (6 bases). The CDR3 length is 14 residues. Germline-derived CDR1 and CDR2 are MDHEN and SYDVKM. The V end lost 7 bases, the J end lost 7 bases, and 16 bases lay between the germline ends. CDR3 sequence: CASTQGWLNGELFF. The CDR3 DNA reads as TGTGCCAGCACCCAGGGGTGGTTGAACGGGGAGCTGTTTTTT. Based on the CDR3 plus reference TRBV28 and TRBJ2-2, the full variable domain is DVKVTQSSRYLVKRTGEKVFLECVQDMDHENMFWYRQDPGLGLRLIYFSYDVKMKEKGDIPEGYSVSREKKERFSLILESASTNQTSMYLCASTQGWLNGELFFGEGSRLTVL.

This clone has only a few counts. This chain joins TRBV5-1 and TRBJ1-1, with a possible D match to TRBD1 (5 bases). V gave up 2 bases and J gave up 2 bases, with 10 bases separating them. This CDR3 is 14 amino acids long. Germline CDR1 reads SGHRS; CDR2 reads YFSETQ. In DNA form, the CDR3 reads TGCGCCAGCAGCTTCATGACAGCTAACACTGAAGCTTTCTTT. Its protein is CASSFMTANTEAFF.

The chain carries TRBV7-3 and TRBJ2-2, with D possibly matching TRBD1 (6 bases). This CDR3 comprises 14 residues. V was clipped by 4 bases and J by 2 bases, with 8 bases between them. The germline V gene encodes CDR1 SGHTA and CDR2 FQGTGA. CDR3 DNA: TGTGCCAGCAGCTCACAGGGTAACACCGGGGAGCTGTTTTTT. Amino acid sequence: CASSSQGNTGELFF. Complete variable domain (other parts from reference TRBV7-3 and TRBJ2-2): GAGVSQTPSNKVTEKGKYVELRCDPISGHTALYWYRQSLGQGPEFLIYFQGTGAADDSGLPNDRFFAVRPEGSVSTLKIQRTERGDSAVYLCASSSQGNTGELFFGEGSRLTVL.

This clone was seen a single time. The CDR3 is CASSLTAGGNGELFF. DNA for the CDR3: TGTGCCAGCAGCCTTACAGCGGGAGGGAACGGGGAGCTGTTTTTT. This chain joins TRBV7-3 and TRBJ2-2, with 10 bases lining up with TRBD2. Looked up from germline, CDR1 is SGHTA and CDR2 is FQGTGA. The CDR3 loop spans 15 amino acids. V shed 5 bases, J shed 7 bases, and the junction held 7 bases outside the gene matches. The variable domain in full, completed from reference TRBV7-3 and TRBJ2-2, reads GAGVSQTPSNKVTEKGKYVELRCDPISGHTALYWYRQSLGQGPEFLIYFQGTGAADDSGLPNDRFFAVRPEGSVSTLKIQRTERGDSAVYLCASSLTAGGNGELFFGEGSRLTVL.

The chain joins TRBV7-2 to TRBJ2-1, with unresolved D. V gave up 2 bases and J gave up 8 bases, with 4 bases separating them. CDR3 size: 11 residues. The germline gives CDR1 SGHTA, CDR2 FQGNSA. CDR3: CASSLYDEQFF. CDR3 in DNA: TGTGCCAGCAGCTTATATGATGAGCAGTTCTTC.

This clone was found once. CDR3 coding DNA: TGTGCCAGCAGCCATACTAGCGGAGGAGAGCAGTACTTC. It encodes CASSHTSGGEQYF. The V call is TRBV5-4, the J call TRBJ2-7; 8 bases line up with TRBD2. This CDR3 has 13 amino acids. The germline gives CDR1 SGHNT, CDR2 YYREEE (reference sequence). V lost 4 bases and J lost 7; bases outside the gene matches: 7.

The chain has TRBV7-9 and TRBJ1-4, with D unclear. The CDR3 has 12 amino acids. Germline CDR1 SEHNR, CDR2 FQNEAQ (reference sequence). V gave up 5 bases and J gave up 8 bases, with 9 bases separating them. The CDR3, as DNA: TGTGCCAGCAGCCCTGCGGTCGAAAAACTGTTTTTT. Protein product: CASSPAVEKLFF. Full variable domain (outside the CDR3, taken from reference TRBV7-9 and TRBJ1-4): DTGVSQNPRHKITKRGQNVTFRCDPISEHNRLYWYRQTLGQGPEFLTYFQNEAQLEKSRLLSDRFSAERPKGSFSTLEIQRTEQGDSAMYLCASSPAVEKLFFGSGTQLSVL.

The chain links TRBV29-1 to TRBJ1-1; a weak D match, TRBD1 (5 bases). Trimming pared 7 bases from V and 8 bases from J, leaving 14 bases between. In germline, CDR1 is SQVTM, CDR2 ANQGSEA. The CDR3 totals 11 residues. DNA of the CDR3: TGCAGCGAACAAGACAGCACGGAAGCTTTCTTT. This codes for CSEQDSTEAFF.

The chain employs TRBV28 and TRBJ2-1; possibly TRBD2 for D (5 bases). CDR3 length: 17 amino acids. The germline CDR1 and CDR2 sequences are MDHEN and SYDVKM. V shed 3 bases and J shed 4 bases, with 19 bases lying between them. DNA for the CDR3: TGTGCCAGCAGTTTCCCCAGCCACACTAGACTGTACAATGAGCAGTTCTTC. Translating it yields CASSFPSHTRLYNEQFF. Filled out from reference TRBV28 and TRBJ2-1, the complete variable domain reads DVKVTQSSRYLVKRTGEKVFLECVQDMDHENMFWYRQDPGLGLRLIYFSYDVKMKEKGDIPEGYSVSREKKERFSLILESASTNQTSMYLCASSFPSHTRLYNEQFFGPGTRLTVL.

This sequence joins TRBV7-2 and TRBJ1-5, with no clear D. CDR1 is SGHTA, CDR2 FQGNSA, per germline. The CDR3 consists of 13 residues. V lost 0 bases and J 4 bases, leaving 4 bases between the germline ends. The CDR3 is CASSLARNQPQHF. The CDR3 coding sequence is TGTGCCAGCAGCTTAGCTCGGAATCAGCCCCAGCATTTT.

This clone was detected only a few times. This chain links TRBV5-5 with TRBJ2-3; maybe TRBD2 (5 bases). Looked up from germline, CDR1 is SGHKS and CDR2 is YYEKEE (reference sequence). The CDR3 length is 18 residues. The V gene lost 0 bases and the J gene lost 1 base, with 18 bases spanning the gap. CDR3 nucleotide sequence: TGTGCCAGCAGCTTGGGTCGGTCATCGGCGGGCCGCACAGATACGCAGTATTTT. Its protein product is CASSLGRSSAGRTDTQYF.

The chain is built from TRBV15 and TRBJ2-1; 8 bases fit TRBD2. V lost 4 bases, J lost 10 bases, and 9 bases stayed unmatched. Germline V lookup: CDR1 LNHNV, CDR2 YYDKDF (reference sequence). The CDR3 sequence is 14 residues long. The CDR3 sequence is CATSIRRLAGEQFF. The CDR3 DNA reads as TGTGCCACCAGCATTCGAAGGCTAGCGGGCGAGCAGTTCTTC.

The rearrangement uses TRBV18 and TRBJ2-1; 12 bases match TRBD2. Germline trimming cut 0 bases from V and 9 bases from J; bases unmatched to any gene: 6. The germline CDR1 and CDR2 sequences are KGHSH and LQKENI. The CDR3 covers 16 residues. CDR3 loop: CASSPPRLAGAGEQFF. CDR3 DNA: TGTGCCAGCTCACCACCACGACTAGCGGGAGCCGGTGAGCAGTTCTTC. The complete variable domain, with remaining parts taken from reference TRBV18 and TRBJ2-1, reads NAGVMQNPRHLVRRRGQEARLRCSPMKGHSHVYWYRQLPEEGLKFMVYLQKENIIDESGMPKERFSAEFPKEGPSILRIQQVVRGDSAAYFCASSPPRLAGAGEQFFGPGTRLTVL.

V gene TRBV15 combines with J gene TRBJ2-2; possible D gene TRBD2, 5 bases. Trimming stripped 2 bases from V and 7 bases from J, with 11 bases between. The CDR3 contains 14 residues. Looked up from germline, CDR1 is LNHNV and CDR2 is YYDKDF (reference sequence). The CDR3: CATSRTPRGGELFF. The CDR3 DNA is TGTGCCACCAGCAGAACTCCCCGGGGCGGGGAGCTGTTTTTT.

The chain recombines TRBV29-1 with TRBJ1-1; unclear D gene. The CDR3 loop spans 12 amino acids. In germline, CDR1 is SQVTM, CDR2 ANQGSEA. The V end lost 6 bases, the J end lost 6 bases, and 14 bases lay between the germline ends. The CDR3 here is CSVSGGYSEAFF. CDR3 in DNA: TGCAGCGTATCAGGCGGGTACTCTGAAGCTTTCTTT. Looking up the rest from reference TRBV29-1 and TRBJ1-1 gives the full variable domain: SAVISQKPSRDICQRGTSLTIQCQVDSQVTMMFWYRQQPGQSLTLIATANQGSEATYESGFVIDKFPISRPNLTFSTLTVSNMSPEDSSIYLCSVSGGYSEAFFGQGTRLTVV.

In this sample, this clone turned up a few times. The chain carries TRBV7-3 and TRBJ2-7; TRBD2 aligns across 7 bases. Trimming removed 0 bases from V and 7 bases from J; junction bases left unmatched: 3. CDR3 length equals 13 residues. CDR1 and CDR2 (germline): SGHTA, FQGTGA. Here the CDR3 DNA reads TGTGCCAGCAGCTTAACGGGGGAGGGGGAGCAGTACTTC. This codes for CASSLTGEGEQYF.

The J gene is TRBJ2-6, the V gene TRBV28; 7 positions match TRBD1. After removal of 5 bases from V and 2 bases from J, the junction contained 15 bases not matched to a gene. The CDR3 has 19 amino acids. Germline CDR1 is MDHEN and CDR2 is SYDVKM. The CDR3 bases are TGTGCCAGCAGTGCCCCCGGTGAGGGGGCAGCCCCTGGGGCCAACGTCCTGACTTTC. Residues: CASSAPGEGAAPGANVLTF.

The chain carries TRBV11-1 and TRBJ2-7; 7 positions agree with TRBD2. The V gene end was trimmed by 2 bases and the J gene end by 2 bases; junction bases not matched to a gene: 3. CDR1 is SGHAT and CDR2 is FQDESV in the germline V gene (reference sequence). The CDR3 is 14 residues long. The CDR3 here is CASSLSLAAYEQYF. CDR3 nucleotide sequence: TGTGCCAGCAGCTTATCCCTAGCGGCCTACGAGCAGTACTTC.

The chain joins TRBV7-2 to TRBJ2-2; a possible D gene is TRBD1 (5 bases). Looked up from germline, CDR1 is SGHTA and CDR2 is FQGNSA. The V end lost 2 bases, the J end lost 2 bases, and 12 bases lay between the germline ends. The CDR3 runs 16 residues. The CDR3, as DNA: TGTGCCAGCAGCTTAAGACAGCCGCTTAACACCGGGGAGCTGTTTTTT. Amino acid sequence: CASSLRQPLNTGELFF.

This clone was observed a few times. The J gene is TRBJ2-3, the V gene TRBV5-1, with TRBD2 matching 10 bases. The germline gives CDR1 SGHRS, CDR2 YFSETQ. The ends lost 0 bases at V and 4 bases at J; junction bases unmatched: 5. The CDR3 runs to 16 residues. CDR3 DNA sequence: TGCGCCAGCAGCTTGGAGCTAGCGGGAGAGGCAGATACGCAGTATTTT. Encoded protein: CASSLELAGEADTQYF.